The following is a TCR beta chain sequence with its context. Antigen specificity is unknown. The data were obtained in a study of identical twins. General study results and limits: Abundant cord blood beta clonotypes carried fewer insertions; memory repertoires showed none.

MiXCR, applied by TCRdb to the 5' RACE reads, yields one record per CDR3 protein. The sample consists of fewer than 350,000 distinct CDR3 sequences, 6.5% to 9.5% of them appearing once. The CDR3 contains 16 residues. V dropped 1 base and J dropped 5 bases, with 15 bases sitting between them. The germline gives CDR1 SGHVS, CDR2 FNYEAQ. The same data also contributed to another study, on yellow fever vaccine responses in identical twins.

The sequenced material came from memory (CD45RO+) T cells sorted from blood. This chain joins TRBV7-6 and TRBJ2-1, with D possibly being TRBD2 (7 bases). The origin of this receptor is a woman between 18 and 29 years old in good health. CDR3 DNA sequence: TGTGCCAGCAGCTTAGGCCCCGCCGGGGGGCACAATGAGCAGTTCTTC. It yields the protein CASSLGPAGGHNEQFF.